This T cell receptor beta chain stems from a study of blood T cell repertoires in COVID-19 (dated by TCRdb to about 2020). Broadly, across the study: The collaborator samples originated in the United States, Italy and Spain and spanned the acute and convalescent phases of COVID-19. The repertoires were made available in a free public database intended to serve as a resource for research on the immune response to SARS-CoV-2. Samples came from the ongoing ImmuneRACE study (first 160 participants) plus 1,254 subjects from 6 global collaborators. Subjects who had been exposed to COVID-19, were actively infected with it, or had recovered from it provided the deeply sampled blood TCRbeta repertoires that made up the dataset. HLA class I and class II types, where available, came from metadata supplied by the sample provider rather than from assay-based typing. Nearly every sample came with metadata listing a de-identified subject ID, COVID-19 status, age in years and sex. The prospective study material was composed of cDNA or gDNA derived from T cells, B-cell-depleted T cells, or PBMCs.

CDR1 and CDR2, per the germline V gene (reference sequence), are SEHNR and FQNEAQ. From V the trimming removes 5 bases and from J it removes 4 bases, while the gene matches leave 7 bases of the junction unaccounted for. Including the terminal cysteine and phenylalanine, the CDR3 comprises 14 residues. Just CDR3 DNA is preserved here, 42 bases in frame from base 1. The investigation overall reported the following: The quantity of clinical and demographic metadata differed by source and by participant and was supplied without curation.

In the prospective study, participants were roughly 18 to 100 years old, resided in about 25 geographic areas of the United States, and were enrolled through a virtual design. Cohort assignment in the prospective study relied on participant-reported clinical history from a screening survey and a study questionnaire. ImmuneRACE Cohort 3 recovered participants were defined by two consecutive negative NP/OP PCR tests, healthcare professional clearance, or symptom resolution. In the prospective study, mobile phlebotomists collected whole blood, serum and a nasopharyngeal or oropharyngeal swab from each participant. Additional blood draws and questionnaires over an approximately two-month period could optionally be provided by prospective study participants. Blood samples from the prospective study were shipped frozen or at room temperature prior to DNA extraction. TCRbeta CDR3 regions were amplified from genomic DNA by means of the immunoSEQ Assay, a bias-controlled multiplex PCR. On the authors' methods: Nucleated cell counts per sample were estimated from amplification of reference gene primers within the assay. To quantify the absolute abundance of each unique TCRbeta CDR3 rearrangement, sequence reads were collapsed and filtered. For each sample, productive Simpson clonality was calculated by taking the square root of Simpson's diversity index across productive rearrangements. TCRdb mirrors the immuneACCESS table, restricted to in-frame sequences. Some clones are absent from its copies; in checked studies, under half trace to an unresolved V gene, and the reason for the others is unknown. V, J and clone size are those of that table, while D and trimming were read from the DNA. The sample data list about 180,000 clones, and approximately 85% of these were observed just once. The ten largest clones capture 6.2% of the sample.

Points on this clone: Its antigen is still unknown. No qualities accompany the bases; no much larger clone lies one base away.

The TCR sequence derives from a man between 35 and 55 years old who had recovered from COVID-19. The rearranged segments are TRBV7-9 and TRBJ2-7, with TRBD1 identical over 8 junction bases. Sequencing was done on a sample of PBMCs or T cells enriched from blood (not recorded which). The CDR3 in this case is CASSPGTGFYEQYF. The nucleotides are TGTGCCAGCAGCCCCGGGACAGGCTTTTACGAGCAGTACTTC.